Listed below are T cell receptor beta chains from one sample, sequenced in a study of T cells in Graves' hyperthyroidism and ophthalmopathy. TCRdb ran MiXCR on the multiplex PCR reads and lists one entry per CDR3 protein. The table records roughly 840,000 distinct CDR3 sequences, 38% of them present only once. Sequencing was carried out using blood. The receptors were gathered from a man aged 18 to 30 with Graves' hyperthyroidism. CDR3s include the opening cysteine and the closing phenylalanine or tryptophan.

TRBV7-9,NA,CTSSGQGYEQYF
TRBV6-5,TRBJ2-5,CASSYSGGTTETQYF
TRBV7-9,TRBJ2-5,CASSPQPSGEGETQYF
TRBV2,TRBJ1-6,CASRAGQGTYNSPLHF
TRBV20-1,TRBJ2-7,CSARFSSYEQYF
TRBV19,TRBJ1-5,CASMGQGLQPQHF
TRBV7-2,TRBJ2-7,CASSRTSGSIGEQYF
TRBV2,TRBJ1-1,CASSVWDENTEAFF
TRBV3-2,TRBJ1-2,CASSHVGDGGYTF
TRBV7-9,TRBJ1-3,CASSSNLDTGNTIYF
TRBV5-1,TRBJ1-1,CASSLGTGGTTEAFF
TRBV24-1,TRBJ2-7,CASKGQGLSEQYF
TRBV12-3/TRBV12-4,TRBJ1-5,CASSFSVPAGLHNQPQHF
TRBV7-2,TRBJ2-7,CASSLADRGYEQYF
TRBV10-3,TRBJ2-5,CAISERPGTYIQETQYF
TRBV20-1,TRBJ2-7,CSARDPDPYEQYF
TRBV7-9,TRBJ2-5,CASSSNPQGLQETQYF
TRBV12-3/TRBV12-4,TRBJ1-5,CASSFGRVGQPQHF
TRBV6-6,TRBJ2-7,CASSKTGNSYEQYF
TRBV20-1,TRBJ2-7,CSAMTGTDGYEQYF
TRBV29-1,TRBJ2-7,CSAGVTTGIEQYF
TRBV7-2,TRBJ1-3,CASSSQGSFSGNTIYF
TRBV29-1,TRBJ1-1,CSFNLGGTEAFF
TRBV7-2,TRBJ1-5,CASSLVAGYSNQPQHF
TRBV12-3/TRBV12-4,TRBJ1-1,CASRFGHLNTEAFF
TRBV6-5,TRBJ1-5,CASSYRMGVQPQHF
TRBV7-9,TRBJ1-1,CASSWTGGRSKAFF
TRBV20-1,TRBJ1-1,CSARGIGWDTEAFF
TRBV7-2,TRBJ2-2,CASSLQRLANTGELFF
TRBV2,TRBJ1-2,CASSEMGGTRDGYTF
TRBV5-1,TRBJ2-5,CASSLRDRQFRETQYF
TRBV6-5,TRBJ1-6,CASMRGISYNSPLHF
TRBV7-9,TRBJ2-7,CASSLGSSVEQYF
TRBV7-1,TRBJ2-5,CASSHRWGGSKTQYF
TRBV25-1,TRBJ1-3,CARADSGLSGNTIYF
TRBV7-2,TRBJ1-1,CASSPQGASTEAFF
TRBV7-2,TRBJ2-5,CASSFWGGRETQYF
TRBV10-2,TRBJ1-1,CASPGRGGGQDTEAFF
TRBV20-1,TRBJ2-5,CSASPSGVETQYF
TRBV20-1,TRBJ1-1,CSATPSGNTEAFF
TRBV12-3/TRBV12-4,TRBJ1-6,CASSSPQEFSYNSPLHF
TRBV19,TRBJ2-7,CASTPQGKRHEQYF
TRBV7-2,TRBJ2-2,CASSLGWTNTGELFF
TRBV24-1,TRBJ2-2,CASQGGPAGTGELFF
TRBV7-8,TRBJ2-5,CASSLEPGQTKTQYF
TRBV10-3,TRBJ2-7,CAIRTTDSYEQYF
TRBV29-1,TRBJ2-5,CSVEGGEETQYF